Listed below are T cell receptor beta chains from one sample, sequenced in a study of blood T cell repertoires in COVID-19. The protocol was immunoSEQ multiplex PCR, while the TCRdb copy is restricted to in-frame clones and leaves out a portion. This table has some 90,000 clones, 83% appearing once. Material: peripheral blood. Receptor source: a human donor in a cohort sampled during active COVID-19. The CDR3 runs from the conserved cysteine through the conserved F or W. The D gene is left open where the match is weak. Size is omitted from some rows. Given values are once, few, many or a class for expanded clones.

clone size | J gene | V gene | D gene | CDR3 DNA | CDR3 protein
- | TRBJ2-1 | TRBV12-3/TRBV12-4 | TRBD2 | TGTGCCAGCAGTTTAATTAGCGGGAATGAGCAGTTCTTC | CASSLISGNEQFF
once | TRBJ2-6 | TRBV11-2 | - | TGTGCCAGCAGCCCTAGGAGCTCTGGGGCCAACGTCCTGACTTTC | CASSPRSSGANVLTF
- | TRBJ2-5 | TRBV28 | - | TGTGCCAGCAGGAGTGAGCCAGAGACCCAGTACTTC | CASRSEPETQYF
- | TRBJ2-7 | TRBV11-2 | - | TGTGCCAGCAGCTTAGCAGGTGTTAGCTCCTACGAGCAGTACTTC | CASSLAGVSSYEQYF
few | TRBJ2-3 | TRBV25-1 | - | TGTGCCAGCAGTCCTCTGGGGGGTTCTCGGACAGATACGCAGTATTTT | CASSPLGGSRTDTQYF
few | TRBJ1-2 | TRBV18 | TRBD1 | TGTGCCAGCACGAGACAGGGGGCAATCCATGGCTACACCTTC | CASTRQGAIHGYTF
- | TRBJ1-6 | TRBV11-2 | - | TGTGCCAGCAGCTTAGAGGCAGATTCACCCCTCCACTTT | CASSLEADSPLHF
- | TRBJ2-2 | TRBV19 | TRBD2 | TGTGCCAGTAGTATAATAAGTCTTAGCGGGACTTACACCGGGGAGCTGTTTTTT | CASSIISLSGTYTGELFF
- | TRBJ2-3 | TRBV4-3 | - | TGCGCCAGCAGCCGAGAAGTACGGGGGACTAGCACAGATACGCAGTATTTT | CASSREVRGTSTDTQYF
- | TRBJ1-1 | TRBV7-2 | TRBD1 | TGTGCCAGCAGCCAATGGCGACAGGGGTTGTCTGAAGCTTTCTTT | CASSQWRQGLSEAFF
- | TRBJ2-3 | TRBV7-9 | TRBD2 | TGTGCCAGCAGCTTAGCGGTGGCGGGAGACACAGATACGCAGTATTTT | CASSLAVAGDTDTQYF
hyperexpanded | TRBJ1-1 | TRBV7-6 | - | TGTGCCAGCAGCTTAGTATCGGGTACTACTGAAGCTTTCTTT | CASSLVSGTTEAFF
- | TRBJ2-7 | TRBV11-1 | - | TGTGCCAGCAGCCCAGGAAGGACCTACGAGCAGTACTTC | CASSPGRTYEQYF
- | TRBJ2-4 | TRBV29-1 | - | TGCAGCGTTCGAATTGGAGGGCCGGTAGCCAAAAACATTCAGTACTTC | CSVRIGGPVAKNIQYF
- | TRBJ2-7 | TRBV5-1 | - | TGCGCCAGCAGCTTAGGACAGTGGAGGACTGGGAAATACGAGCAGTACTTC | CASSLGQWRTGKYEQYF